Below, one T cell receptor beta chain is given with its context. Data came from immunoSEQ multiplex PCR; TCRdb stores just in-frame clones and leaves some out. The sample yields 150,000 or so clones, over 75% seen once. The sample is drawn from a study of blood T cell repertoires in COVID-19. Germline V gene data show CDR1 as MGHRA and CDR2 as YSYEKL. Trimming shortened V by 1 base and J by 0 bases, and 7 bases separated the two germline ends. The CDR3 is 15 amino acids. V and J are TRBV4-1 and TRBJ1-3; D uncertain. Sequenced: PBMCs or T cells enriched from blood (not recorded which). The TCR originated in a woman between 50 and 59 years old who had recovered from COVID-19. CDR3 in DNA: TGCGCCAGCAGCCAAGTGTACAGCTCTGGAAACACCATATATTTT. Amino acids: CASSQVYSSGNTIYF.